This T cell receptor beta chain was obtained from a study of blood T cell repertoires in COVID-19. The data were produced by immunoSEQ multiplex PCR, yet TCRdb's version contains in-frame clones alone and is incomplete. The sample carries approximately 280,000 clones, around 91% recorded once. Cohort allocation depended upon clinical history that participants reported. Germline V lookup: CDR1 GTSNPN, CDR2 SVGIG (reference sequence). This CDR3 contains 15 residues. V was trimmed by 0 bases and J by 3 bases, leaving 11 bases between them. The source of this sequence is a woman between 18 and 29 years old with acute COVID-19. The sequenced sample consisted of PBMCs or T cells enriched from blood (not recorded which). The V and J genes are TRBV30 and TRBJ2-2; D not certain. CDR3 residues: CAWSVASQHTGELFF. DNA for the CDR3: TGTGCCTGGAGTGTCGCCAGTCAACACACCGGGGAGCTGTTTTTT. The whole variable domain, remainder taken from reference TRBV30 and TRBJ2-2, is SQTIHQWPATLVQPVGSPLSLECTVEGTSNPNLYWYRQAAGRGLQLLFYSVGIGQISSEVPQNLSASRPQDRQFILSSKKLLLSDSGFYLCAWSVASQHTGELFFGEGSRLTVL.